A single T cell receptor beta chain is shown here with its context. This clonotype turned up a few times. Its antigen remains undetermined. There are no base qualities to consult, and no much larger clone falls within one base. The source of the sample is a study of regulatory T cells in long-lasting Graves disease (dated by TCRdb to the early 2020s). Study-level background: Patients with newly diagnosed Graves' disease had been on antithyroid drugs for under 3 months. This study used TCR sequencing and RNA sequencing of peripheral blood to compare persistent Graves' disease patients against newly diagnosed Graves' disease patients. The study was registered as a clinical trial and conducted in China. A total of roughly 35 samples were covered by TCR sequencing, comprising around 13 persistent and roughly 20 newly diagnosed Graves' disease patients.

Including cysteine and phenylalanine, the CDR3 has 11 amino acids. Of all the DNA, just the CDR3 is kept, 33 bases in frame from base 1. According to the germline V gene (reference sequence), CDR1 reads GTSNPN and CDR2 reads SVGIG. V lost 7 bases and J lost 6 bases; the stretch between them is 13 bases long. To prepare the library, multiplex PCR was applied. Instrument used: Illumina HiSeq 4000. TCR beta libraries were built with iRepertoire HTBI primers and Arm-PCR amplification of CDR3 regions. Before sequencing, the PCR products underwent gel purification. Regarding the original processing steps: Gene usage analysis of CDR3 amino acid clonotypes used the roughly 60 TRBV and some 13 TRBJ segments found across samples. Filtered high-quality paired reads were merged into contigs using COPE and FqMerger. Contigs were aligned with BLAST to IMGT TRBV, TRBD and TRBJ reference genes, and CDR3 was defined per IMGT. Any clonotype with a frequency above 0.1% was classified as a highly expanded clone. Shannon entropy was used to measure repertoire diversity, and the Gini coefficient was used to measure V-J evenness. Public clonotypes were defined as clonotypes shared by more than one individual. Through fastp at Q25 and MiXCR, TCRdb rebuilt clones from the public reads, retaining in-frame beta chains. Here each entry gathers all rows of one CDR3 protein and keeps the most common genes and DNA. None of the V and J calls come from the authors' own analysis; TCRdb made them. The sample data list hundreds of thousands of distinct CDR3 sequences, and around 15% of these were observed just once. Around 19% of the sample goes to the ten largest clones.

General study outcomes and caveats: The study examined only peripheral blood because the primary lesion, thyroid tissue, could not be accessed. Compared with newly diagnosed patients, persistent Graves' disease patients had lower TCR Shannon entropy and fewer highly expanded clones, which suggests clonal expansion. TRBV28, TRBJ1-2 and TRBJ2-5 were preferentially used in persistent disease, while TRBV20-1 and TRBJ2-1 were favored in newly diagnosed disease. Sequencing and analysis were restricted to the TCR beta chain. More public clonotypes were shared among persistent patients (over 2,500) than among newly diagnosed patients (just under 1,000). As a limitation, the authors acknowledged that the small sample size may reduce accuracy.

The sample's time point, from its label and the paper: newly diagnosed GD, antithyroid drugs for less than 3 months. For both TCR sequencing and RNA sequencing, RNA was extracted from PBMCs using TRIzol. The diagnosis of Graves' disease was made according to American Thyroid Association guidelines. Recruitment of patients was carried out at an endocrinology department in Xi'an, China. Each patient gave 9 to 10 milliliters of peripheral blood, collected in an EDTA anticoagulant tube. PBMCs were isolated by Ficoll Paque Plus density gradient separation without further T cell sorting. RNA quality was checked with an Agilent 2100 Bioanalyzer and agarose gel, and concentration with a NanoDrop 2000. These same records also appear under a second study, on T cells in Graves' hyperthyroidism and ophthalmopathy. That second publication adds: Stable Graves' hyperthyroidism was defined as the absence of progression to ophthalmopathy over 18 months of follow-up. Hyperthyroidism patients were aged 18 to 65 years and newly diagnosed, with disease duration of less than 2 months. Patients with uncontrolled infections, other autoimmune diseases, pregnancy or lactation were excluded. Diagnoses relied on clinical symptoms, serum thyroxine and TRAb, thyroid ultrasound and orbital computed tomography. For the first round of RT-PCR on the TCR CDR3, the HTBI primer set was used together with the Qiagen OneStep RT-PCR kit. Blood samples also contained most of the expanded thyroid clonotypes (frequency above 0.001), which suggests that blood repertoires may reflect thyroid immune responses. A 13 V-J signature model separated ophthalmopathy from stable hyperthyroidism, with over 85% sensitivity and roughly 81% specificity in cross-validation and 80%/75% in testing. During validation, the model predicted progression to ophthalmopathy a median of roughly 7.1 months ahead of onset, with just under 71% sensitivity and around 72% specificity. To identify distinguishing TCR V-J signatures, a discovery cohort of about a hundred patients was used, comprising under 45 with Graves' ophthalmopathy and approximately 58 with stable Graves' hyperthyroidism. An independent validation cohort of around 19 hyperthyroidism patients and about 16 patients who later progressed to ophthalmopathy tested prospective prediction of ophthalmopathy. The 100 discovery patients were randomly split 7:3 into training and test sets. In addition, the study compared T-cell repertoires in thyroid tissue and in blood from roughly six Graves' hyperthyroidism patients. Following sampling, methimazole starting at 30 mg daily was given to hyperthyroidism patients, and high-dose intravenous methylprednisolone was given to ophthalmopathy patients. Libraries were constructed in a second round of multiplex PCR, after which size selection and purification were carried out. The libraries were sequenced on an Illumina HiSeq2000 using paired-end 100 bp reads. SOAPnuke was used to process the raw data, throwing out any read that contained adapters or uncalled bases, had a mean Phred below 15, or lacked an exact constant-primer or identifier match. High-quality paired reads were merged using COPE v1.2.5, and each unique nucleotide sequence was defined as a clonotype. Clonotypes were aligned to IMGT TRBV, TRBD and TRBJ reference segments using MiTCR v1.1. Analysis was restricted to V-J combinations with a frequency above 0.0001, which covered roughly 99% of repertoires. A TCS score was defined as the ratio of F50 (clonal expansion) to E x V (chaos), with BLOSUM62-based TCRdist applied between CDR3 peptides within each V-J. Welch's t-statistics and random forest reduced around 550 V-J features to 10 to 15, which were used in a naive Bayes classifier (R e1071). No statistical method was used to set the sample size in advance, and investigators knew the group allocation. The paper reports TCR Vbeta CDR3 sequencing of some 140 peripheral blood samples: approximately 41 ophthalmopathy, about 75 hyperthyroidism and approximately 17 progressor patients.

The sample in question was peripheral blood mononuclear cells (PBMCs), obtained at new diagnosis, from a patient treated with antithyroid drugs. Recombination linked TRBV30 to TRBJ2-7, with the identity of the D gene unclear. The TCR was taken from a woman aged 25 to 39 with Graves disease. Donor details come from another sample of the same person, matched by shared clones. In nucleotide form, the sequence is TGTGCCTCCTCGCGTCGGAGCGAGCAGTACTTC. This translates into CASSRRSEQYF.